The 11 T cell receptor beta chains in this list originate from one sample, sequenced in a study of blood T cell repertoires in COVID-19. Profiled with immunoSEQ multiplex PCR; TCRdb holds only in-frame clones, not every one. The repertoire holds approximately 210,000 clones, with 89% as singletons. The material sequenced was peripheral blood. These receptors were taken from a woman aged 40 to 50 with acute or convalescent COVID-19.

This rearrangement joins TRBV15 to TRBJ2-3, with D possibly matching TRBD1 (5 bases). Germline loops: CDR1 LNHNV, CDR2 YYDKDF (reference sequence). Deletions cut 0 bases from V and 4 bases from J, with 14 bases between. The CDR3 runs to 16 residues. The CDR3 protein is CATSRDRGRAADTQYF. CDR3 bases: TGTGCCACCAGCAGAGATCGCGGCAGGGCGGCAGATACGCAGTATTTT.

This clone was seen just once. The V gene is TRBV2, the J gene TRBJ2-2; 10 nucleotides align to TRBD1. Losses at the gene ends were 4 bases for V and 0 bases for J; bases not matched to a gene: 8. The CDR3 runs to 18 residues. Germline V lookup: CDR1 SNHLY, CDR2 FYNNEI. The CDR3 bases are TGTGCCAGCAGTGGTCGGGACAGGGGACTTGCGAACACCGGGGAGCTGTTTTTT. This encodes CASSGRDRGLANTGELFF.

V and J are TRBV10-3 and TRBJ1-2; TRBD1 aligns across 7 bases. The germline V gene encodes CDR1 ENHRY and CDR2 SYGVKD. The CDR3 is 11 residues long. The ends lost 10 bases at V and 3 bases at J; junction bases unmatched: 2. The CDR3 spells CATGQDYGYTF. In nucleotides, the CDR3 is TGTGCCACAGGACAGGACTATGGCTACACCTTC.

This clone appeared a few times. The V and J genes are TRBV6-4 and TRBJ2-7; no definite D call. Trimming cost V 0 bases and J 7 bases, with 4 bases left between them. The germline V gene has CDR1 MRHNA and CDR2 SNTAGT. The CDR3 spans 11 residues. The CDR3 DNA reads TGTGCCAGCAGTGACTCCAGGGAGCAGTACGTC. It codes for CASSDSREQYV.

CDR3 amino acids: CASSDPGSSTDTQYF. Here the CDR3 DNA reads TGTGCCAGCAGCGATCCAGGTTCATCCACAGATACGCAGTATTTT. The chain couples TRBV7-6 to TRBJ2-3; D is ambiguous. V gave up 5 bases and J gave up 2 bases, with 14 bases separating them. The CDR3 totals 15 residues. Per the germline V gene, CDR1 is SGHVS and CDR2 is FNYEAQ.

This clone was counted between two and nine times. The chain recombines TRBV3-1 (or the pseudogene TRBV3-2) with TRBJ1-6; unclear D gene. Trimming removed 2 bases from V and 7 bases from J, with 12 bases in between. This CDR3 region has 15 residues. The germline gives CDR1 LGHDT, CDR2 YNNKEL (reference sequence). CDR3 bases: TGTGCCAGCAGCCAAATGGAGTTTGGGAATTCACCCCTCCACTTT. Protein sequence: CASSQMEFGNSPLHF.

V gene TRBV6-5 combines with J gene TRBJ1-2, with TRBD1 identical over 8 bases. The CDR3 length is 15 residues. CDR1 is MNHEY and CDR2 is SVGAGI in the germline V gene. J was trimmed by 7 bases and V by 0 bases; bases with no gene match: 7. The CDR3: CASSYSPQGEGGYTF. In DNA, the CDR3 is TGTGCCAGCAGTTACTCCCCACAGGGGGAAGGTGGCTACACCTTC.

CDR3 loop: CASSLDGSSTDTQYF. The CDR3 nucleotides are TGCGCCAGCAGCTTGGACGGTTCTAGCACAGATACGCAGTATTTT. The rearrangement joins TRBV5-1 to TRBJ2-3, with unresolved D. Germline V CDR1 and CDR2: SGHRS, YFSETQ. V lost 0 bases and J 0 bases, leaving 8 bases between the germline ends. This CDR3 comprises 15 residues.

The V and J genes are TRBV7-9 and TRBJ1-6; 7 bases match TRBD1. Unmatched junction bases numbered 4, after V lost 4 bases and J lost 7 bases. This CDR3 contains 14 residues. CDR1 SEHNR and CDR2 FQNEAQ come from the germline V gene (reference sequence). CDR3 sequence: CASSSGTDNSPLHF. In nucleotides, the CDR3 is TGTGCCAGCAGCTCCGGGACAGACAATTCACCCCTCCACTTT.

This chain joins TRBV12-3 or TRBV12-4 and TRBJ1-3, with a weak D call TRBD1 (6 bases). The V and J ends lost 7 bases and 4 bases respectively, with 11 bases between them. The CDR3 is 13 amino acids. CDR3 in DNA: TGTGCCAGCACCAGAGGACAGGGAAACACCATATATTTT. Residues: CASTRGQGNTIYF.

This sequence joins TRBV7-2 and TRBJ1-5; D is possibly TRBD1 (6 bases). Trimming took 3 bases from V and 6 from J, leaving 18 bases between them. The CDR3 sequence is 16 residues long. The V gene's germline CDR1 is SGHTA and CDR2 FQGNSA. This CDR3 reads CASSFSRSQGGQPQHF. In nucleotides, the CDR3 is TGTGCCAGCAGCTTTAGTAGGTCACAGGGCGGTCAGCCCCAGCATTTT.